This TCR beta chain was sequenced in a study of CD8 T cells in ankylosing spondylitis. TCRdb used MiXCR to reprocess the 5' RACE reads, holding one entry per CDR3 protein. The table records about 340,000 distinct CDR3 sequences, roughly 15% of them present only once. The CDR3 loop spans 15 amino acids. Germline CDR1 reads SGHAT; CDR2 reads FQDESV (reference sequence). V lost 1 base, J lost 1 base, and 4 bases stayed unmatched. This clonotype was seen a few times. What it recognizes is unknown. Study findings and constraints: The study identified a TCR beta motif of eight highly homologous variants that appeared characteristic of ankylosing spondylitis blood. Disease-associated clonotypes exhibited CD8+ identity and were relatively infrequent in peripheral blood.

The chain uses TRBV11-1 and TRBJ2-7, with 7 nucleotides matching TRBD2. The material sequenced was blood, either unsorted or a sorted T cell fraction (not recorded which). This receptor was taken from a male donor with ankylosing spondylitis or in good health (not recorded which). The DNA of the CDR3 is TGTGCCAGCAGCTTAGTGGCTAGCGGTTCCTACGAGCAGTACTTC. This encodes CASSLVASGSYEQYF. Supplemented by reference TRBV11-1 and TRBJ2-7, the full variable domain reads EAEVAQSPRYKITEKSQAVAFWCDPISGHATLYWYRQILGQGPELLVQFQDESVVDDSQLPKDRFSAERLKGVDSTLKIQPAELGDSAMYLCASSLVASGSYEQYFGPGTRLTVT.